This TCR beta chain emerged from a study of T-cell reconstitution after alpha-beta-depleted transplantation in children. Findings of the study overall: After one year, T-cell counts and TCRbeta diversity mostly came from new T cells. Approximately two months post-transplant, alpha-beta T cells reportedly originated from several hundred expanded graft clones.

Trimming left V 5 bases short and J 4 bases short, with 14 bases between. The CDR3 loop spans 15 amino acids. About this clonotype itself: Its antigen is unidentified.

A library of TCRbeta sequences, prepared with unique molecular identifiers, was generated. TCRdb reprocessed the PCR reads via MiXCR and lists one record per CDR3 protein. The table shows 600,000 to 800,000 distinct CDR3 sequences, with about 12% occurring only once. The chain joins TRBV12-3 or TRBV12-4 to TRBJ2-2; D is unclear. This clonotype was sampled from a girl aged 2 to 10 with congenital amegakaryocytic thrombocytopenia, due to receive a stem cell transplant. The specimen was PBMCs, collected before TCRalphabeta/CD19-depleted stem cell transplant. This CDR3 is CASSRFGWGTGELFF. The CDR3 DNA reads TGTGCCAGCAGTCGATTCGGGTGGGGCACCGGGGAGCTGTTTTTT.